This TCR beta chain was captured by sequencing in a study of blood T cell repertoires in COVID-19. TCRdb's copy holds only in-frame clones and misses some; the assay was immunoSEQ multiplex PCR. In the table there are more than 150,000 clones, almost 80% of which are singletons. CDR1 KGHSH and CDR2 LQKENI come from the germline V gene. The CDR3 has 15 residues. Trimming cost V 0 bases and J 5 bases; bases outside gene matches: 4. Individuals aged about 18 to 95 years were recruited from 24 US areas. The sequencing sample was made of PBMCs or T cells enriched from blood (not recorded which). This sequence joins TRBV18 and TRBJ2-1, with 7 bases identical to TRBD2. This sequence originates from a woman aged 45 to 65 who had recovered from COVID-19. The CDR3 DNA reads TGTGCCAGCTCACCACCCCGGACTAGTCACAATGAGCAGTTCTTC. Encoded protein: CASSPPRTSHNEQFF. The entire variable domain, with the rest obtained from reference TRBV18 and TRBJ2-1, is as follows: NAGVMQNPRHLVRRRGQEARLRCSPMKGHSHVYWYRQLPEEGLKFMVYLQKENIIDESGMPKERFSAEFPKEGPSILRIQQVVRGDSAAYFCASSPPRTSHNEQFFGPGTRLTVL.